The 12 T cell receptor beta chains reported below all come from one sample, sequenced in a study of cytomegalovirus exposure and HLA in healthy donors. Primers: 60 Vbeta forward and 13 Jbeta reverse. Profiled with immunoSEQ multiplex PCR; TCRdb holds only in-frame clones, not every one. The sample yields roughly 190,000 clones, roughly 78% seen once. Material for sequencing was PBMCs. These TCRs come from a girl aged 10 to 17 in good health and CMV-seropositive.

With regard to this clone: This CDR3 is also generated by other DNA sequences in the sample. The rearrangement links TRBV9 to TRBJ1-2; TRBD1 agrees at 7 bases. The V segment lost 2 bases and the J segment 7 bases; nucleotides outside the gene matches: 5. From germline, CDR1 is SGDLS and CDR2 YYNGEE. The CDR3 contains 13 residues. The DNA of the CDR3 is TGTGCCAGCAGCGTTGGGCAGGGGGGTGGCTACACCTTC. This encodes CASSVGQGGGYTF.

The chain joins TRBV21-1 to TRBJ2-6; the DNA was not compared with TRBD1, the D call given in the table. TRBV21-1 is labeled a pseudogene. The CDR3 consists of 15 residues. The CDR3 region has the DNA TGTGCCAGCAGACCGACAGGGTCTGGGGCCAACGTCCTGACTTTC. This gives the protein CASRPTGSGANVLTF.

CDR3 in DNA: TGCGCCAGCGCCCGGGACAGGGGAGGGTATCAGCCCCAGCATTTT. Residues: CASARDRGGYQPQHF. The rearrangement joins TRBV4-3 to TRBJ1-5; 10 bases are a match to TRBD1. The V gene end was trimmed by 8 bases and the J gene end by 5 bases; junction bases not matched to a gene: 9. This CDR3 is built from 15 residues. Germline loops: CDR1 LGHNA, CDR2 YSLEER.

The chain has TRBV10-3 and TRBJ1-1; 7 nucleotides align to TRBD1. This CDR3 region has 13 residues. V lost 3 bases to trimming and J lost 5 bases; unmatched junction nucleotides: 3. Germline V gene lookup returns CDR1 ENHRY and CDR2 SYGVKD. CDR3 DNA: TGTGCCATCAGTGACGCACAGGGGACTGAAGCTTTCTTT. This translates into CAISDAQGTEAFF.

The rearrangement joins TRBV5-1 to TRBJ2-1, with D maybe TRBD2 (5 bases). Germline values: CDR1 SGHRS, CDR2 YFSETQ. The CDR3 extends over 15 amino acids. V shed 1 base and J shed 3 bases, with 11 bases lying between them. This CDR3 is CASSLTDAGYNEQFF. The CDR3, as DNA: TGCGCCAGCAGCTTGACCGACGCGGGCTACAATGAGCAGTTCTTC.

The V call is TRBV7-9, the J call TRBJ1-1, with D tentatively TRBD1 (6 bases). The V gene's germline CDR1 is SEHNR and CDR2 FQNEAQ (reference sequence). This CDR3 spans 16 amino acids. Trimming stripped 1 base from V and 4 bases from J, with 16 bases between. The CDR3 region is CASSLGLQGAVTEAFF. CDR3 DNA sequence: TGTGCCAGCAGCTTAGGCTTACAGGGAGCAGTCACTGAAGCTTTCTTT.

The CDR3 is CASSPLGEVTQYF. In DNA form, the CDR3 reads TGTGCCAGCAGCCCCCTAGGGGAGGTGACCCAGTACTTC. The V gene is TRBV5-6, the J gene TRBJ2-5; D might be TRBD2 (6 bases). The CDR3 sequence is 13 residues long. The ends were cut back, 4 bases at V and 7 bases at J, with 14 bases in the middle. The germline CDR1 and CDR2 sequences are SGHDT and YYEEEE. The full variable domain, with the rest looked up from reference TRBV5-6 and TRBJ2-5, is DAGVTQSPTHLIKTRGQQVTLRCSPKSGHDTVSWYQQALGQGPQFIFQYYEEEERQRGNFPDRFSGHQFPNYSSELNVNALLLGDSALYLCASSPLGEVTQYFGPGTRLLVL.

This clone has a single count. V is TRBV14 and J is TRBJ2-1, with D unresolved. V lost 8 bases to trimming and J lost 0 bases, with 8 bases between them. CDR1 is SGHDN, CDR2 FVKESK, per germline. The CDR3 spans 13 residues. CDR3 coding DNA: TGTGCCAGCTCCTTTAGCTCCTACAATGAGCAGTTCTTC. Its protein is CASSFSSYNEQFF.

The chain links TRBV7-8 to TRBJ2-3; D remains ambiguous. Per germline, CDR1 SGHVS and CDR2 FQNEAQ. V lost 2 bases and J 0 bases, leaving 9 bases between the germline ends. The CDR3 runs to 15 residues. The chain's CDR3 is CASSLFRLSTDTQYF. Written as DNA, the CDR3 is TGTGCCAGCAGCTTATTTAGACTGAGCACAGATACGCAGTATTTT. Supplemented by reference TRBV7-8 and TRBJ2-3, the full variable domain reads GAGVSQSPRYKVAKRGQDVALRCDPISGHVSLFWYQQALGQGPEFLTYFQNEAQLDKSGLPSDRFFAERPEGSVSTLKIQRTQQEDSAVYLCASSLFRLSTDTQYFGPGTRLTVL.

The chain recombines TRBV6-5 with TRBJ1-2; D may be TRBD1 (6 bases). Per the germline V gene, CDR1 is MNHEY and CDR2 is SVGAGI. The CDR3 has 15 amino acids. V dropped 8 bases and J dropped 4 bases, with 20 bases sitting between them. The CDR3 sequence is CASGEGGQLRYGYTF. The CDR3 coding sequence is TGTGCCAGCGGGGAGGGGGGCCAGTTACGCTATGGCTACACCTTC.

The chain recombines TRBV9 with TRBJ2-7, with D perhaps matching TRBD1 (5 bases). V was trimmed by 3 bases and J by 6 bases, leaving 13 bases between them. Looked up from germline, CDR1 is SGDLS and CDR2 is YYNGEE. The CDR3 runs 13 residues. The CDR3, as DNA: TGTGCCAGCAGCGCAGGTCAGGGCCTCGAGCAGTACTTC. Its protein product is CASSAGQGLEQYF. Full variable domain (remainder filled in from reference TRBV9 and TRBJ2-7): DSGVTQTPKHLITATGQRVTLRCSPRSGDLSVYWYQQSLDQGLQFLIQYYNGEERAKGNILERFSAQQFPDLHSELNLSSLELGDSALYFCASSAGQGLEQYFGPGTRLTVT.

The chain carries TRBV7-2 and TRBJ2-2; D gene unclear. Germline loops: CDR1 SGHTA, CDR2 FQGNSA. The CDR3 spans 17 residues. The ends were cut back, 5 bases at V and 3 bases at J, with 19 bases in the middle. CDR3 nucleotide sequence: TGTGCCAGCAGCCCCTTATTACCCAGGCACCACACCGGGGAGCTGTTTTTT. Amino acids: CASSPLLPRHHTGELFF.